Described below is a single TCR beta chain sequence and its context. Using immunoSEQ multiplex PCR, the repertoire was profiled, and TCRdb retains in-frame clones only, with some absent. The table lists 500,000 to 850,000 clones, about 89% of them singletons. CDR1 is MNHEY, CDR2 SVGAGI, per germline. CDR3 length equals 15 residues. The junction had 6 bases not matched to a gene; V was cut back by 5 bases and J by 4 bases. The data were taken from a study of shared T cell receptors in the human thymus. The same specimen was also included in a second study, on human thymus T cells. As that report states: Having surgery to correct congenital heart defects, healthy Finnish infants acted as the donors. In corrective heart surgery, resections were taken, and these provided the thymus tissue. An apparent bias in V and J gene usage was seen in thymic and blood repertoires. As related research reported, thymic repertoires overlapped highly among unrelated individuals.

Source material: thymocytes. The receptor was isolated from a boy in the first two years of life with a congenital heart defect. The chain couples TRBV6-5 to TRBJ2-2; 8 nucleotides agree with TRBD2. CDR3 sequence reads: CASSLGREATGELFF. CDR3 sequence (DNA): TGTGCCAGCAGTCTGGGGCGGGAGGCCACCGGGGAGCTGTTTTTT.